These 10 T cell receptor beta chains were sequenced from one sample in a study of blood T cell repertoires in COVID-19. Method: immunoSEQ multiplex PCR; TCRdb's copy keeps in-frame clones and lacks some. This table holds hundreds of thousands of clones, approximately 90% found once. Sample: PBMCs or T cells enriched from blood (not recorded which). These receptors were obtained from a man aged 50 to 60 who had been exposed to COVID-19.

V and J are TRBV6-1 and TRBJ2-4; tentatively, D is TRBD2 (5 bases). Germline CDR1 MNHNS, CDR2 SASEGT. Between the trimmed V and J ends, which lost 1 base and 6 bases, there was a span of 10 bases. CDR3 length equals 14 residues. The CDR3 loop reads CASSEGGFGNIQYF. The DNA for the CDR3 is TGTGCCAGCAGTGAAGGAGGGTTCGGAAACATTCAGTACTTC.

The V call is TRBV30, the J call TRBJ1-2; D remains ambiguous. Germline CDR1 is GTSNPN and CDR2 is SVGIG (reference sequence). This CDR3 region has 11 residues. V lost 0 bases, J lost 6 bases, and 5 bases lay in between. The CDR3 DNA is TGTGCCTGGAGTGTCGGGAATGGCTACACCTTC. Protein product: CAWSVGNGYTF. The whole variable domain, remainder taken from reference TRBV30 and TRBJ1-2, is SQTIHQWPATLVQPVGSPLSLECTVEGTSNPNLYWYRQAAGRGLQLLFYSVGIGQISSEVPQNLSASRPQDRQFILSSKKLLLSDSGFYLCAWSVGNGYTFGSGTRLTVV.

The chain recombines TRBV7-2 with TRBJ1-4, with D hard to call. V dropped 2 bases and J dropped 0 bases, with 10 bases sitting between them. CDR3 length equals 16 residues. CDR1 is SGHTA and CDR2 is FQGNSA in the germline V gene. As DNA, the CDR3 is TGTGCCAGCAGCTTATCCCGCAGTCCAACTAATGAAAAACTGTTTTTT. This codes for CASSLSRSPTNEKLFF. The full variable domain, rest sourced from reference TRBV7-2 and TRBJ1-4, is GAGVSQSPSNKVTEKGKDVELRCDPISGHTALYWYRQSLGQGLEFLIYFQGNSAPDKSGLPSDRFSAERTGGSVSTLTIQRTQQEDSAVYLCASSLSRSPTNEKLFFGSGTQLSVL.

This clone showed up just once. This chain joins TRBV19 and TRBJ1-2; a weak D match, TRBD1 (5 bases). The CDR3 has 15 amino acids. The germline V and J ends were trimmed by 10 bases and 0 bases, with 18 bases remaining between them. Germline CDR1 LNHDA, CDR2 SQIVND (reference sequence). This CDR3 reads CATTPDPGTNYGYTF. The CDR3 region has the DNA TGTGCCACCACCCCAGACCCAGGGACTAACTATGGCTACACCTTC.

In its sample, this clone was seen once. The chain is built from TRBV9 and TRBJ2-2, with D tentatively TRBD1 (5 bases). The CDR3 has 16 amino acids. In germline, CDR1 is SGDLS, CDR2 YYNGEE. V was cut by 0 bases and J by 1 base, with 10 bases left in between. DNA for the CDR3: TGTGCCAGCAGCGTAGGGAACAGGATGAACACCGGGGAGCTGTTTTTT. This codes for CASSVGNRMNTGELFF.

The rearrangement links TRBV18 to TRBJ2-7; possible D gene TRBD1, 6 bases. Germline assignment: CDR1 KGHSH and CDR2 LQKENI. The CDR3 loop spans 15 amino acids. Trimming shortened V by 0 bases and J by 6 bases, and 15 bases separated the two germline ends. In DNA, the CDR3 is TGTGCCAGCTCACCACCCAGGGGCGAACTGGTCGAGCAGTACTTC. Its protein product is CASSPPRGELVEQYF. Looking up the rest from reference TRBV18 and TRBJ2-7 gives the full variable domain: NAGVMQNPRHLVRRRGQEARLRCSPMKGHSHVYWYRQLPEEGLKFMVYLQKENIIDESGMPKERFSAEFPKEGPSILRIQQVVRGDSAAYFCASSPPRGELVEQYFGPGTRLTVT.

The chain recombines TRBV7-3 with TRBJ2-3, with 14 bases fitting TRBD2. CDR1 SGHTA and CDR2 FQGTGA come from the germline V gene. The V segment lost 1 base and the J segment 1 base; nucleotides outside the gene matches: 19. The CDR3 runs to 23 residues. The DNA of the CDR3 is TGTGCCAGCAGCTTAATGGGGGCAGGACTAGCGGGAGGTCCCGTCTTTGGCACAGATACGCAGTATTTT. Protein product: CASSLMGAGLAGGPVFGTDTQYF.

The CDR3 coding sequence is TGCGCCAGCAGCTTACGTCTAGCGGGTCAGGACTATGGCTACACCTTC. As protein: CASSLRLAGQDYGYTF. The chain employs TRBV5-1 and TRBJ1-2, with D unclear. Trimming removed 2 bases from V and 3 bases from J, with 17 bases in between. The CDR3 has 16 residues. CDR1 is SGHRS, CDR2 YFSETQ, per germline.

V and J are TRBV25-1 and TRBJ2-1, with TRBD2 matching over 14 bases. The V gene's germline CDR1 is MGHDK and CDR2 SYGVNS. V gave up 3 bases and J gave up 8 bases; unmatched junction bases: 6. This CDR3 has 16 amino acids. Here the CDR3 DNA reads TGTGCCAGCAGTGACCTGGGACTAGCGGGAGAGGATGAGCAGTTCTTC. Its protein is CASSDLGLAGEDEQFF.

The chain links TRBV6-1 to TRBJ1-5; 7 bases align to TRBD1. The V gene end was trimmed by 3 bases and the J gene end by 0 bases; junction bases not matched to a gene: 8. CDR3 length: 17 amino acids. From germline, CDR1 is MNHNS and CDR2 SASEGT. Here the CDR3 DNA reads TGTGCCAGCAGTGAGGGGGACAGCACCATTAGCAATCAGCCCCAGCATTTT. Translation: CASSEGDSTISNQPQHF.